This T cell receptor (beta chain) emerged from a study of T cells in Graves' hyperthyroidism and ophthalmopathy. Study findings and constraints: A model using 13 V-J features told ophthalmopathy apart from stable hyperthyroidism.

This clonotype was recorded many times. Its specificity is not known. CDR3 size: 15 residues. Unmatched junction bases numbered 10, after V lost 2 bases and J lost 6 bases. Germline V gene data show CDR1 as GTSNPN and CDR2 as SVGIG (reference sequence). RNA transcripts served as the template for amplifying TCR beta CDR3 regions. First-round RT-PCR of the TCR CDR3 relied on the HTBI primer set. TCRdb ran MiXCR on the multiplex PCR reads and lists one entry per CDR3 protein. The data show a few hundred thousand distinct CDR3 sequences, with just under 15% seen just once and about 31% held by the top ten.

The sequenced sample was blood. The chain employs TRBV30 and TRBJ2-7; 10 nucleotides align to TRBD2. The TCR comes from a woman aged 25 to 45 with Graves' hyperthyroidism. This CDR3 reads CAWSRAAGGPLEQYF. In DNA form, the CDR3 reads TGTGCCTGGAGTAGAGCAGCGGGAGGGCCTCTCGAGCAGTACTTC.